This T cell receptor beta chain was identified during a study of blood T cell repertoires in COVID-19. The CDR3 totals 17 residues. V lost 0 bases, J lost 5 bases, and 10 bases stayed unmatched. Germline V gene sequence: CDR1 SGHVS, CDR2 FNYEAQ. Generated by immunoSEQ multiplex PCR, the TCRdb table keeps only in-frame clones and is missing some. The repertoire holds roughly 14,000 clones, with 80% to 90% as singletons. Sequencing was performed on peripheral blood. The chain recombines TRBV7-6 with TRBJ2-7; 10 positions agree with TRBD2. This clonotype was sampled from a human donor in a cohort sampled during active COVID-19. CDR3 sequence: CASSLAVASGSLHEQYF. CDR3 DNA sequence: TGTGCCAGCAGCTTAGCGGTTGCTAGCGGGAGTCTACACGAGCAGTACTTC.